What follows is one T cell receptor (beta chain) and its context. Only in-frame clones appear in the TCRdb table, and some are missing; sequencing was by immunoSEQ multiplex PCR. The sample yields 95,000 to 110,000 clones, around 90% seen once. The data derive from a study of blood T cell repertoires in COVID-19. Germline-derived CDR1 and CDR2 are SGHDN and FVKESK. The CDR3 sequence is 19 residues long. V lost 1 base and J lost 4, with 20 bases in between. Sequencing was carried out using peripheral blood. The receptor was derived from a woman in her sixties or seventies with acute or convalescent COVID-19. The chain couples TRBV14 to TRBJ1-6, with a possible D match to TRBD1 (6 bases). The CDR3 protein is CASSQAPKPGEFYNSPLHF. The CDR3 DNA reads TGTGCCAGCAGCCAAGCACCCAAACCAGGGGAATTTTATAATTCACCCCTCCACTTT.